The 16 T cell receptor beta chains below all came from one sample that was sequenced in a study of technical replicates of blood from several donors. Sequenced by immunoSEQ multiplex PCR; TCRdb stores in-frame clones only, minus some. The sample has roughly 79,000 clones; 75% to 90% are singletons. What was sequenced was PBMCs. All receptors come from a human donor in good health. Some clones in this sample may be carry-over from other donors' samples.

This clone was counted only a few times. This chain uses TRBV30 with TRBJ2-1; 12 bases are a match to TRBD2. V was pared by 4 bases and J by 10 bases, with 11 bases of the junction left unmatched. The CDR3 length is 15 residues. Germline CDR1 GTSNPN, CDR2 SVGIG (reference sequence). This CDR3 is CAWILLAGGIGEQFF. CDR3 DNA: TGTGCCTGGATCTTACTAGCGGGAGGTATCGGCGAGCAGTTCTTC.

In DNA form, the CDR3 reads TGCGCCAGCAGCCAGAAGAACTCGGGCTACGAGCAGTACTTC. Its translation is CASSQKNSGYEQYF. V usage is TRBV4-1 and J usage is TRBJ2-7; D is uncertain. Germline V lookup: CDR1 MGHRA, CDR2 YSYEKL. The V and J ends lost 3 bases and 3 bases respectively, with 12 bases between them. The CDR3 length is 14 residues.

The CDR3 sequence: CASIFPSTDTQYF. CDR3 coding DNA: TGTGCCAGCATCTTTCCTAGCACAGATACGCAGTATTTT. V usage is TRBV2 and J usage is TRBJ2-3; no clear D gene. There are 13 residues in the CDR3. Germline loops: CDR1 SNHLY, CDR2 FYNNEI. V lost 7 bases, J lost 0 bases, and 8 bases lay in between.

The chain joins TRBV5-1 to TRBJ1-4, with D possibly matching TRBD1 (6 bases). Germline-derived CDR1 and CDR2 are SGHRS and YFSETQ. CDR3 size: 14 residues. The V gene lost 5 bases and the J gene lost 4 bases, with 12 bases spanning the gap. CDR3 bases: TGCGCCAGCAGTCGGGACACCGATAATGAAAAACTGTTTTTT. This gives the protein CASSRDTDNEKLFF.

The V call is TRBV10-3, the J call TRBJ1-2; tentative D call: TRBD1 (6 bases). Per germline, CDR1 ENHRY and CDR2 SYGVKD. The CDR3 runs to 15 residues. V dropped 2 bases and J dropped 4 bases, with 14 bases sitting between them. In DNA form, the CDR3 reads TGTGCCATCAGTGAGCTAAAGACAGGCCCCTATGGCTACACCTTC. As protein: CAISELKTGPYGYTF.

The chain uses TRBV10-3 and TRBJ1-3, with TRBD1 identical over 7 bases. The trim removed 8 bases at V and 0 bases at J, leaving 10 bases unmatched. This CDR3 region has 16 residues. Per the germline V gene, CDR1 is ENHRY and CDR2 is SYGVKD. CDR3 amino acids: CAIGPGQLYSGNTIYF. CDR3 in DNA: TGTGCCATCGGTCCGGGACAGCTCTACTCTGGAAACACCATATATTTT.

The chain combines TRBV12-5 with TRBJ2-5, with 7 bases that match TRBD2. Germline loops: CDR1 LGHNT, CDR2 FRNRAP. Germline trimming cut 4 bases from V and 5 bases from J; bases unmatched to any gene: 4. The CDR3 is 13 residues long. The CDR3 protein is CASGSSGGETQYF. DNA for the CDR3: TGTGCTAGTGGTTCCTCCGGGGGGGAGACCCAGTACTTC. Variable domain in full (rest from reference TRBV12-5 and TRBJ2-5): DARVTQTPRHKVTEMGQEVTMRCQPILGHNTVFWYRQTMMQGLELLAYFRNRAPLDDSGMPKDRFSAEMPDATLATLKIQPSEPRDSAVYFCASGSSGGETQYFGPGTRLLVL.

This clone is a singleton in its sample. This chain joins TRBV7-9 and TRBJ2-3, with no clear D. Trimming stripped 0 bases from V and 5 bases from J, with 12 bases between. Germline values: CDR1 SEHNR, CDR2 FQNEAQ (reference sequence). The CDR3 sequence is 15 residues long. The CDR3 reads CASSLALLSGDTQYF. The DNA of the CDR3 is TGTGCCAGCAGCTTAGCGCTTCTTTCGGGAGATACGCAGTATTTT.

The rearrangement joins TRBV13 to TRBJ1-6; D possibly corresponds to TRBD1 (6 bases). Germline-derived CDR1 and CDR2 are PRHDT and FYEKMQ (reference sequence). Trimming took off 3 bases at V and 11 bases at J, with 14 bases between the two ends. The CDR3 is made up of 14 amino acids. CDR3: CASSFTRGLPPLHF. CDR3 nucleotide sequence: TGTGCCAGCAGCTTCACCAGGGGTTTGCCACCCCTCCACTTT. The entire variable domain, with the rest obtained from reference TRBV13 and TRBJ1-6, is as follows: AAGVIQSPRHLIKEKRETATLKCYPIPRHDTVYWYQQGPGQDPQFLISFYEKMQSDKGSIPDRFSAQQFSDYHSELNMSSLELGDSALYFCASSFTRGLPPLHFGNGTRLTVT.

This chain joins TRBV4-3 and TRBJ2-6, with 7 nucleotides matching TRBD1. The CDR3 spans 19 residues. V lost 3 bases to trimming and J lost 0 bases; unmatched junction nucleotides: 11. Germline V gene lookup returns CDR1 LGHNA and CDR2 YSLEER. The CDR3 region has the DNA TGCGCCAGCAGCCATGAGACAGGACAGGTACTCTCTGGGGCCAACGTCCTGACTTTC. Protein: CASSHETGQVLSGANVLTF.

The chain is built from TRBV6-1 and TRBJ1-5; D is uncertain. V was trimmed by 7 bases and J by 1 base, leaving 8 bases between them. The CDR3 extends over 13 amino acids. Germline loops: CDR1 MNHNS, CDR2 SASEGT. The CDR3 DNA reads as TGTGCCAGCATGCGGGCAAGCAATCAGCCCCAGCATTTT. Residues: CASMRASNQPQHF.

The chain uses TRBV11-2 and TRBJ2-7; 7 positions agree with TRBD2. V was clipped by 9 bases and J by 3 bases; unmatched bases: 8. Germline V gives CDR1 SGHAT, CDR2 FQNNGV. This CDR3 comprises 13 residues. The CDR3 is CASTGLAVYEQYF. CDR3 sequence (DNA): TGTGCCAGTACGGGGCTAGCGGTCTACGAGCAGTACTTC.

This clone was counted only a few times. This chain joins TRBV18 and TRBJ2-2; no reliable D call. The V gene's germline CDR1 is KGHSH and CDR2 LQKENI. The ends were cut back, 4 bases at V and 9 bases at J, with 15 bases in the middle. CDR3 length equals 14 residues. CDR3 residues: CASSHDSGSRELFF. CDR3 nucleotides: TGTGCCAGCTCACACGACTCCGGGTCTAGGGAGCTGTTTTTT.

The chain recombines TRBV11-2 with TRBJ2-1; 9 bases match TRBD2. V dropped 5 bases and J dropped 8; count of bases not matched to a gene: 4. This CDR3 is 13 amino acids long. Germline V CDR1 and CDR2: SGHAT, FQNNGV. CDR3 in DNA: TGTGCCAGCAGCACCACTAGCGGGTATGAGCAGTTCTTC. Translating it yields CASSTTSGYEQFF.

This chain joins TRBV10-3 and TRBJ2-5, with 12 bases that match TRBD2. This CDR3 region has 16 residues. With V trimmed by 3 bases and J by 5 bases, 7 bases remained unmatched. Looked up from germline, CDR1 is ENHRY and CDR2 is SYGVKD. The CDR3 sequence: CAISDTLAGGRETQYF. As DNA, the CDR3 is TGTGCCATCAGTGATACCCTAGCGGGGGGGCGGGAGACCCAGTACTTC.

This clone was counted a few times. The CDR3 sequence: CASSENVCSGGMDEQYF. The CDR3 nucleotides are TGCGCCAGCAGTGAGAACGTTTGCTCAGGGGGCATGGACGAGCAGTACTTC. This chain joins TRBV10-1 and TRBJ2-7; TRBD1 aligns across 8 bases. The CDR3 consists of 17 residues. Germline loops: CDR1 WNHNN, CDR2 SYGVQD (reference sequence). The ends lost 2 bases at V and 5 bases at J; junction bases unmatched: 14.